This entry concerns a single T cell receptor (beta chain). The record originates from a study of blood T cell repertoires in COVID-19. Per the germline V gene, CDR1 is SGHTA and CDR2 is FQGNSA. The CDR3 spans 13 residues. Trimming left V 3 bases short and J 4 bases short, with 8 bases between. TCRdb's table, derived via immunoSEQ multiplex PCR, lists solely in-frame clones and lacks some. The sample has 150,000 or so clones; over 75% are singletons. The chain couples TRBV7-2 to TRBJ2-3, with a tentative D call TRBD2 (6 bases). The clonotype originates from a human donor in a cohort sampled during active COVID-19. The sequenced sample was peripheral blood. The CDR3 nucleotides read TGTGCCAGCAGCTTCGGAGGGCCAGATACGCAGTATTTT. Translated, it gives CASSFGGPDTQYF.